The rows below give T cell receptor beta chains drawn from one sample of a study of blood T cells in healthy people across ages. TCRdb itself ran the 5' RACE reads through MiXCR, one entry per CDR3 protein. The sample consists of about 1.1 million distinct CDR3 sequences, more than 30% of them appearing once. Input material: blood. The receptors shown here come from a man aged 18 to 29 in good health. Each CDR3 is given with its conserved first and last residue. The D gene is left open where the match is weak. Clone size is shown for a subset of rows, as once, few, many or a class of expanded clone.

D | size | J | V | DNA | CDR3
NA | few | TRBJ1-4 | TRBV2 | TGTGCCAGCAGTGAAGCAATGGGGAGGAATGAAAAACTGTTTTTT | CASSEAMGRNEKLFF
TRBD1 | NA | TRBJ1-5 | TRBV20-1 | TGCAGTGCTAGAGATCCTGGACAGGTCATGGATCAGCCCCAGCATTTT | CSARDPGQVMDQPQHF
NA | NA | TRBJ2-2 | TRBV12-5 | TGTGCTAGTGGACCTGACAGTGTGAACACCGGGGAGCTGTTTTTT | CASGPDSVNTGELFF
NA | few | TRBJ1-5 | TRBV12-3/TRBV12-4 | TGTGCCAGCAGTTTAGGAGGAGGGGAGGTCCAGCATTTT | CASSLGGGEVQHF
NA | NA | TRBJ2-5 | TRBV20-1 | TGCAGTGCAGACGCCTCAGGGGCCCAAGAGACCCAGTACTTC | CSADASGAQETQYF
NA | NA | TRBJ1-2 | TRBV4-3 | TGCGCCAGCAGCCACGATGGACCGACAGCTAACTATGGCTACACCTTC | CASSHDGPTANYGYTF
NA | NA | TRBJ2-2 | TRBV9 | TGTGCCAGCAACTCCCGGCCCGGGGAGCTGTTTTTT | CASNSRPGELFF
TRBD2 | NA | TRBJ2-1 | TRBV5-1 | TGCGCCAGCAGCTTTAGCGGGGGGGATGAGCAGTTCTTC | CASSFSGGDEQFF
TRBD2 | NA | TRBJ2-7 | TRBV19 | TGTGCCAGTAGTGCCCTAGCGGGGGATAACAATGAGCAGTACTTC | CASSALAGDNNEQYF
NA | few | TRBJ1-2 | TRBV20-1 | TGCAGTGCCCCTGCTTACTCAGGCAACTATGGCTACACCTTC | CSAPAYSGNYGYTF